This entry describes one T cell receptor (beta chain). The data were taken from a study of PD-1 blockade in mismatch repair-deficient tumors. Study summary: Patients had around 11 mismatch repair-deficient cancer types and were previously treated and progressing.

Libraries were prepared by immunoSEQ multiplex PCR; TCRdb keeps only in-frame clonotypes and omits some of them. The repertoire holds some 100,000 clones, over 75% seen once, with roughly 6.2% in the top ten. The TCR comes from an adult with mismatch repair-deficient cancer. The sequences come from peripheral blood, collected around 8 months after starting pembrolizumab.

The CDR3 loop reads CASRLAGRNEQFF. The CDR3 DNA is TGTGCCTCCCGACTAGCGGGACGGAATGAGCAGTTCTTC. V usage is TRBV30 and J usage is TRBJ2-1, with 11 bases that match TRBD2. Trimming removed 7 bases from V and 7 bases from J; junction bases left unmatched: 6. The CDR3 is 13 residues long. From germline, CDR1 is GTSNPN and CDR2 SVGIG (reference sequence).